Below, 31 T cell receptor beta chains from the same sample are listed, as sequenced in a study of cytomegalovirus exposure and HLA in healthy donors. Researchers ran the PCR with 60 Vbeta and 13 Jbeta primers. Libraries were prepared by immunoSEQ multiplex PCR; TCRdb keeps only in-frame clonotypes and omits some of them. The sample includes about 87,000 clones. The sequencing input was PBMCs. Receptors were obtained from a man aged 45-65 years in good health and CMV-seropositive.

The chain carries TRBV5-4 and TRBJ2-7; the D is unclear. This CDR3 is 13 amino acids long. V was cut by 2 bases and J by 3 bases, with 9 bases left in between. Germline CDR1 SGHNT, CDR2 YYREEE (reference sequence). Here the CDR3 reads CASSFGTGYEQYF. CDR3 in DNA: TGTGCCAGCAGCTTCGGAACGGGCTACGAGCAGTACTTC. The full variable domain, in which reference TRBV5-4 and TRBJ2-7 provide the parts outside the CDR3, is ETGVTQSPTHLIKTRGQQVTLRCSSQSGHNTVSWYQQALGQGPQFIFQYYREEENGRGNFPPRFSGLQFPNYSSELNVNALELDDSALYLCASSFGTGYEQYFGPGTRLTVT.

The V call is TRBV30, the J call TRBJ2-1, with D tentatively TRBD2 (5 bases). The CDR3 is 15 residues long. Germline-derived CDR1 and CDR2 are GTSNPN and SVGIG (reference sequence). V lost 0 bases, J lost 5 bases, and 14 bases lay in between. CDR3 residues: CAWSVGLSGHNEQFF. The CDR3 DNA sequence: TGTGCCTGGAGTGTTGGCCTAAGCGGCCACAATGAGCAGTTCTTC.

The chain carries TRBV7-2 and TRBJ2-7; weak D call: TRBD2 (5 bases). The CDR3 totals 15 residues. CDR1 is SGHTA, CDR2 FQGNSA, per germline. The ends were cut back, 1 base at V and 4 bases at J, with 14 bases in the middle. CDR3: CASSLDISGPYEQYV. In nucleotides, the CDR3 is TGTGCCAGCAGCTTAGATATCAGCGGACCTTACGAGCAGTACGTC.

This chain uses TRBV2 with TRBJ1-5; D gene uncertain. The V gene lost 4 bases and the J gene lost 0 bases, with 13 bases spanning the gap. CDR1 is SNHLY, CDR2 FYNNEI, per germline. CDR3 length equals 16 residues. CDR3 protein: CASSGGGGYSNQPQHF. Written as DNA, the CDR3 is TGTGCCAGCAGTGGGGGAGGAGGGTATAGCAATCAGCCCCAGCATTTT.

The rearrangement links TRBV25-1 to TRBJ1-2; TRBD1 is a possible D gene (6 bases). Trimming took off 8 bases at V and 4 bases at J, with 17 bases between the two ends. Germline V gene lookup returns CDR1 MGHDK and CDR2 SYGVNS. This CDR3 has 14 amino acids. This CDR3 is CASLMAGQTYGYTF. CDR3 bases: TGTGCCAGCCTGATGGCCGGACAGACCTATGGCTACACCTTC.

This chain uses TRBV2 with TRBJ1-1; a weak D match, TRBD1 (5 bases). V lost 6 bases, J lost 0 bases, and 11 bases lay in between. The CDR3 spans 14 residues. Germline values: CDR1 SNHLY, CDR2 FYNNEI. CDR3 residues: CASSAQVMNTEAFF. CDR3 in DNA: TGTGCCAGCAGCGCACAGGTTATGAACACTGAAGCTTTCTTT.

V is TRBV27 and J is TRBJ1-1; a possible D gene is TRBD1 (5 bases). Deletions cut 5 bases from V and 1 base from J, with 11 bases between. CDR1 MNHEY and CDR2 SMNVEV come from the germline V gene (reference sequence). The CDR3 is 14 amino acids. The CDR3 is CASSVLGGNTEAFF. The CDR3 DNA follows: TGTGCCAGCAGTGTCTTGGGGGGGAACACTGAAGCTTTCTTT.

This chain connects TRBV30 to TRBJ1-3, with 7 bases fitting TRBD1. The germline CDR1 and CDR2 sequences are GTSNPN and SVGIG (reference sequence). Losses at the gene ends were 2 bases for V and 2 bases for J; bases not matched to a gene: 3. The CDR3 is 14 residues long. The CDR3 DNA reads TGTGCCTGGAGTCCCCAGGGGGCTGGAAACACCATATATTTT. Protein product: CAWSPQGAGNTIYF.

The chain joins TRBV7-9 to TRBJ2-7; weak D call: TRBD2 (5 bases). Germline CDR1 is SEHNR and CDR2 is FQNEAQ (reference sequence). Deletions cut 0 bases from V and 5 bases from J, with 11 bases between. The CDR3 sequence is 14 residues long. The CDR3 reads CASSLASVIDEQYV. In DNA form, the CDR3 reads TGTGCCAGCAGCTTAGCTAGCGTCATCGACGAGCAGTACGTC.

This CDR3 reads CAWSNGQGGGYTF. The CDR3 bases are TGTGCCTGGAGTAACGGACAGGGAGGCGGCTACACCTTC. The V call is TRBV30, the J call TRBJ1-2; 8 nucleotides agree with TRBD1. The V and J ends lost 2 bases and 8 bases, in that order; junction bases with no gene match: 7. This CDR3 spans 13 amino acids. CDR1 and CDR2 (germline): GTSNPN, SVGIG (reference sequence). Full variable domain (rest looked up from reference TRBV30 and TRBJ1-2): SQTIHQWPATLVQPVGSPLSLECTVEGTSNPNLYWYRQAAGRGLQLLFYSVGIGQISSEVPQNLSASRPQDRQFILSSKKLLLSDSGFYLCAWSNGQGGGYTFGSGTRLTVV.

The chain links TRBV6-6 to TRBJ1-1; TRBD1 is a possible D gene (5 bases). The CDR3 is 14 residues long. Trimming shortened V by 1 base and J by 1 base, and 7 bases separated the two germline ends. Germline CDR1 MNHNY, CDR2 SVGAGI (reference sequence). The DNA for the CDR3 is TGTGCCAGCAGTTACTTGGACACGAACACTGAAGCTTTCTTT. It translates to CASSYLDTNTEAFF.

For the CDR3, the DNA is TGTGCCAGCAGCTTGGTGGGCGGGAGTCACGAGCAGTACTTC. Its translation is CASSLVGGSHEQYF. The rearrangement links TRBV5-4 to TRBJ2-7; 7 bases match TRBD2. Germline-derived CDR1 and CDR2 are SGHNT and YYREEE (reference sequence). CDR3 length equals 14 residues. With V trimmed by 0 bases and J by 5 bases, 5 bases remained unmatched.

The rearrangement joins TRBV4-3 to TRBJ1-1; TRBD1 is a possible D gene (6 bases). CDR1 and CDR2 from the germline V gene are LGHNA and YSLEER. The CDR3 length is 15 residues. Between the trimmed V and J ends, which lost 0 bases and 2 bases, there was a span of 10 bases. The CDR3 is CASSQDQGPNTEAFF. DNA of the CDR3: TGCGCCAGCAGCCAAGATCAGGGGCCCAACACTGAAGCTTTCTTT.

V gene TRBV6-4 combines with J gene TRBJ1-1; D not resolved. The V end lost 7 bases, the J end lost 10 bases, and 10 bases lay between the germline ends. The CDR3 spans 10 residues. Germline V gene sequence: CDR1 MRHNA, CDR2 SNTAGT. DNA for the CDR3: TGTGCCAGCAACAGAACATCAGCTTTCTTT. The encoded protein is CASNRTSAFF.

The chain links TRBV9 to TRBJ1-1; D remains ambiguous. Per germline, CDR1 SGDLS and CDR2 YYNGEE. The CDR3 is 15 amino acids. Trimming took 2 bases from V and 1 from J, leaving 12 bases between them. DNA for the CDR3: TGTGCCAGCAGCGTTAGCATGGCGGGGAACACTGAAGCTTTCTTT. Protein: CASSVSMAGNTEAFF.

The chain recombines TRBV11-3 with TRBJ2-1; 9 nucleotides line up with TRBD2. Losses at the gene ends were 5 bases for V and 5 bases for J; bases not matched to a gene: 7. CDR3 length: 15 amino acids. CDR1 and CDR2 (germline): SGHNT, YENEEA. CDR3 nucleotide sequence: TGTGCCAGCAGCCATACCAGGACTAGCGACAATGAGCAGTTCTTC. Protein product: CASSHTRTSDNEQFF.

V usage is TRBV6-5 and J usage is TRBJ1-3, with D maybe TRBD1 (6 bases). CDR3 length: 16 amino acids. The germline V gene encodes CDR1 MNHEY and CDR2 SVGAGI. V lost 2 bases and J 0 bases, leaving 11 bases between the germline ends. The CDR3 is CASSYRGQSSGNTIYF. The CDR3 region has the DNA TGTGCCAGCAGTTACAGGGGACAATCCTCTGGAAACACCATATATTTT.

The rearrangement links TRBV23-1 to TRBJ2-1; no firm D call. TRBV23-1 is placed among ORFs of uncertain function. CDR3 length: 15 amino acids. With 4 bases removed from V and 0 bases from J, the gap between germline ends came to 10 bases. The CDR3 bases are TGCGCCAGCAGTCCGACTTTGAGCTCCTACAATGAGCAGTTCTTC. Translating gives CASSPTLSSYNEQFF.

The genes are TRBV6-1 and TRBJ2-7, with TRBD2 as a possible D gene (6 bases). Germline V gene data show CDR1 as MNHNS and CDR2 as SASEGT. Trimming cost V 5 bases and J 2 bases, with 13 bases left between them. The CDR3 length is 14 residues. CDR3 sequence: CASSSSGFTYEQYV. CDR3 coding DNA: TGTGCCAGCAGTAGCAGCGGGTTTACCTACGAGCAGTACGTC.

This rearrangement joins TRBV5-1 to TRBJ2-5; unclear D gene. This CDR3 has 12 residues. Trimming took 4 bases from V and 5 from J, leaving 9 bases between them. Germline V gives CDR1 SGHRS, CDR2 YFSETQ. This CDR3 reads CASSPRGETQYF. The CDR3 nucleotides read TGCGCCAGCAGCCCTAGAGGTGAGACCCAGTACTTC.

The CDR3 DNA is TGTGCCAGCAGTTGGAAGCGGGCCGGCTACAATGAGCAGTTCTTC. Translation: CASSWKRAGYNEQFF. The chain combines TRBV27 with TRBJ2-1; D is possibly TRBD2 (6 bases). Trimming removed 4 bases from V and 3 bases from J, with 13 bases in between. The germline gives CDR1 MNHEY, CDR2 SMNVEV (reference sequence). The CDR3 runs to 15 residues.

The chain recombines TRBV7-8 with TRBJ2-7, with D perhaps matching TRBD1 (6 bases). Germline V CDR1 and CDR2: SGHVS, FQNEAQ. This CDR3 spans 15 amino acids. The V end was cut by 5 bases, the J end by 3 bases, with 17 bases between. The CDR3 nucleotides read TGTGCCAGCAGCCCTGGCAGGGACATTATCTACGAGCAGTACGTC. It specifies CASSPGRDIIYEQYV.

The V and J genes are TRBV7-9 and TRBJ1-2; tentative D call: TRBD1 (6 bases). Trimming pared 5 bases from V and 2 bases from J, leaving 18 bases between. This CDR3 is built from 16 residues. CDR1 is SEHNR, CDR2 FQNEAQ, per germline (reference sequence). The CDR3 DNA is TGTGCCAGCAGCGGTGGGGGGGGCAGGCCGAACTATGGCTACACCTTC. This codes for CASSGGGGRPNYGYTF.

CDR3 loop: CASNIQKNIQYF. In nucleotides, the CDR3 is TGTGCCAGCAACATACAGAAAAACATTCAGTACTTC. The rearrangement uses TRBV5-6 and TRBJ2-4; D is unclear. Trimming stripped 6 bases from V and 4 bases from J, with 8 bases between. CDR1 is SGHDT and CDR2 is YYEEEE in the germline V gene. The CDR3 sequence is 12 residues long.

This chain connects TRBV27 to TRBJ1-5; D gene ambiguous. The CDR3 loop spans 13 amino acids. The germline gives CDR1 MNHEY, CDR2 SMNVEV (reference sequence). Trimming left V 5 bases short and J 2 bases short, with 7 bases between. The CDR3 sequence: CASSPGRNQPQHF. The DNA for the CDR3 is TGTGCCAGCAGTCCGGGTCGCAATCAGCCCCAGCATTTT.

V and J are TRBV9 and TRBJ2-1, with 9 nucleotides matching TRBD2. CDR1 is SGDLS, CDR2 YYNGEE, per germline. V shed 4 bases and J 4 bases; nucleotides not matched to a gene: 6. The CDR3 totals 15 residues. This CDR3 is CASSPRLAGYNEQFF. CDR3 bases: TGTGCCAGCAGCCCCCGTCTAGCGGGGTACAATGAGCAGTTCTTC.

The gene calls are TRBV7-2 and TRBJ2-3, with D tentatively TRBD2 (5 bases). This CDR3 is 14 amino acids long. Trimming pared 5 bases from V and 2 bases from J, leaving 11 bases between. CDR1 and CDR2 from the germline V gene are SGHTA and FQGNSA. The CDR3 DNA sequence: TGTGCCAGCAGCCCCCCCGGGAACACAGATACGCAGTATTTT. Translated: CASSPPGNTDTQYF.

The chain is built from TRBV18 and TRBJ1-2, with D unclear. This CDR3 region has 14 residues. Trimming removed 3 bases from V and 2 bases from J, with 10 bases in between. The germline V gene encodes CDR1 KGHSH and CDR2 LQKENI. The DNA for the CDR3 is TGTGCCAGCTCACCTGCGTCGGGGAACTATGGCTACACCTTC. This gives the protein CASSPASGNYGYTF.

CDR3 residues: CASSPRDRGMTGANVLTF. In nucleotides, the CDR3 is TGCGCCAGCAGCCCCCGGGACAGGGGAATGACTGGGGCCAACGTCCTGACTTTC. The chain has TRBV4-3 and TRBJ2-6; 10 bases line up with TRBD1. The J segment lost 2 bases and the V segment lost 4 bases, leaving 8 bases of the junction unmatched. This CDR3 is 18 amino acids long. CDR1 and CDR2 from the germline V gene are LGHNA and YSLEER.

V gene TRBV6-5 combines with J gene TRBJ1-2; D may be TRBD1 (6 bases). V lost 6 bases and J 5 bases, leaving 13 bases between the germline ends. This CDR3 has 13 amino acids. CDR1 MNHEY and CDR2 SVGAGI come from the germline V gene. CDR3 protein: CASSPGQKYGYTF. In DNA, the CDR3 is TGTGCCAGCAGCCCCGGACAGAAGTATGGCTACACCTTC.

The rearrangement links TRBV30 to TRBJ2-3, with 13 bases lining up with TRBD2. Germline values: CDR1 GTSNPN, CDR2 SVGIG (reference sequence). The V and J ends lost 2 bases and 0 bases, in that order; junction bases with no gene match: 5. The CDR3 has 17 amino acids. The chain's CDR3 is CAWSSGTSGTSTDTQYF. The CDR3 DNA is TGTGCCTGGAGTTCGGGGACTAGCGGGACTAGCACAGATACGCAGTATTTT.